The clone carrying this T cell receptor beta chain was counted once. Its specificity is unknown. These data are taken from a study of graft-versus-host responses after intestinal transplantation. Study-level points and caveats: Detected in recipient marrow were GvH clones, some of which were first observed in ileum or blood. Circulating GvH clones peaking coincided with falling HvG clones soon after transplant.

CDR1 and CDR2 from the germline V gene are MNHNY and SVGAGI (reference sequence). The CDR3 loop spans 14 amino acids. V was clipped by 6 bases and J by 10 bases, with 19 bases between them. Only in-frame clones appear in the TCRdb table, and some are missing; sequencing was by immunoSEQ multiplex PCR. In the table there are about 130,000 clones, roughly nine tenths of which are singletons. This rearrangement joins TRBV6-6 to TRBJ1-5; tentative D call: TRBD1 (5 bases). The TCR was taken from a human donor who received an intestinal transplant. Source: unstimulated CD4+ T cells sorted from spleen or lymph node cells, taken before intestinal transplant. This chain's CDR3 is CASSPGGTLTPQHF. As DNA, the CDR3 is TGTGCCAGCAGCCCCGGGGGAACCCTGACTCCCCAGCATTTT.